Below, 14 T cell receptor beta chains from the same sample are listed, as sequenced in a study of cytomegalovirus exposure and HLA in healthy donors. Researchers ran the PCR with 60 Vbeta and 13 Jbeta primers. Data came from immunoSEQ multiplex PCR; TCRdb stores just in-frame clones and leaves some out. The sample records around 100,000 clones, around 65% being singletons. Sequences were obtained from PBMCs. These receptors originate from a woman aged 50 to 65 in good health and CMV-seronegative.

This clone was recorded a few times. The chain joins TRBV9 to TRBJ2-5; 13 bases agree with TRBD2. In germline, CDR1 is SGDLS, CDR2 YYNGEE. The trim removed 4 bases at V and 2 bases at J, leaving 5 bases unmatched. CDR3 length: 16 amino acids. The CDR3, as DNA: TGTGCCAGCAGCCCGGGACTAGCGGGACTTCAAGAGACCCAGTACTTC. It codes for CASSPGLAGLQETQYF.

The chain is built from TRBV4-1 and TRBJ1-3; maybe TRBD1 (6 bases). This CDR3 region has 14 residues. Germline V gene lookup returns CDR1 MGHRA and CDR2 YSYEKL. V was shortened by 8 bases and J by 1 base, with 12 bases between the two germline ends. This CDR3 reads CASVRGRSGNTIYF. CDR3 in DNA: TGCGCCAGCGTGCGGGGGCGGTCTGGAAACACCATATATTTT.

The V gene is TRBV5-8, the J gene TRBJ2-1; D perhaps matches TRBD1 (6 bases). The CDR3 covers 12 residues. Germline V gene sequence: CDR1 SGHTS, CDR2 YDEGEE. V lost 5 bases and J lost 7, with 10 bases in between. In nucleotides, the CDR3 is TGTGCCAGCAGTTCACAGGGAAATGAGCAGTTCTTC. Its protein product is CASSSQGNEQFF.

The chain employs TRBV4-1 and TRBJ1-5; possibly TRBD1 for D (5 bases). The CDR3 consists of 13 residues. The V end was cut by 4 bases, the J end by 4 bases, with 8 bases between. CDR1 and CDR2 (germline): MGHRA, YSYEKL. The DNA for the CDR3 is TGCGCCAGCAGCCTGGACATTAATCAGCCCCAGCATTTT. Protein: CASSLDINQPQHF.

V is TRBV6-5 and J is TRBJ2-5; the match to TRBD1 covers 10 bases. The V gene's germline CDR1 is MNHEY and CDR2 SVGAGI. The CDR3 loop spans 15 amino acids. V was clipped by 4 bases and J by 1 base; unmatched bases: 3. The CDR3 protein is CASSLGQGSQETQYF. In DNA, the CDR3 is TGTGCCAGCAGTTTGGGACAGGGGTCCCAAGAGACCCAGTACTTC.

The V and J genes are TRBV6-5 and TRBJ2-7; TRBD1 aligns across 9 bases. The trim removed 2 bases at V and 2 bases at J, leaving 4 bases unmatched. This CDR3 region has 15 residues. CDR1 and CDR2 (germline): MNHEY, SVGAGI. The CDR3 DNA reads TGTGCCAGCAGTTACCTCGGGACAGGGCCCTACGAGCAGTACTTC. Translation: CASSYLGTGPYEQYF.

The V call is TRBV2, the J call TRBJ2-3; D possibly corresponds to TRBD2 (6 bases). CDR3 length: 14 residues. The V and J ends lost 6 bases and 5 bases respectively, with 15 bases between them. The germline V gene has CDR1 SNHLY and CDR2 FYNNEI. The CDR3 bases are TGTGCCAGCAGCCGGACTACTTTCATAGATACGCAGTATTTT. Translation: CASSRTTFIDTQYF.

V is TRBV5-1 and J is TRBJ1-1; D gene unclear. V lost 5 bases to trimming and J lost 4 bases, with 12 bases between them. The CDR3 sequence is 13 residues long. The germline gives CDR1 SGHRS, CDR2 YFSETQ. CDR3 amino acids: CASSHPAVTEAFF. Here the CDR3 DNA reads TGCGCCAGCAGTCATCCGGCGGTCACTGAAGCTTTCTTT.

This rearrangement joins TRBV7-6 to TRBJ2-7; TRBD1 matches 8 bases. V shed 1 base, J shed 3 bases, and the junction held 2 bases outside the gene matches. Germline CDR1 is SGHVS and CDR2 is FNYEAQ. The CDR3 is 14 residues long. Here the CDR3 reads CASSLVTGGYEQYF. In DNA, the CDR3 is TGTGCCAGCAGCTTAGTAACAGGGGGCTACGAGCAGTACTTC. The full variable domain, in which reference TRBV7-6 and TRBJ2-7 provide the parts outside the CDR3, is GAGVSQSPRYKVTKRGQDVALRCDPISGHVSLYWYRQALGQGPEFLTYFNYEAQQDKSGLPNDRFSAERPEGSISTLTIQRTEQRDSAMYRCASSLVTGGYEQYFGPGTRLTVT.

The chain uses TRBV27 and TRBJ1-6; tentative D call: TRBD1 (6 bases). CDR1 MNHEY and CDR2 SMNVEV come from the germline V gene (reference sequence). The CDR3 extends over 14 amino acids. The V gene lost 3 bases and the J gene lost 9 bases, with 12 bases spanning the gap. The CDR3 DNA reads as TGTGCCAGCAGTTTGTACAGGGTGGTTTCACCCCTCCACTTT. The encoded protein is CASSLYRVVSPLHF.

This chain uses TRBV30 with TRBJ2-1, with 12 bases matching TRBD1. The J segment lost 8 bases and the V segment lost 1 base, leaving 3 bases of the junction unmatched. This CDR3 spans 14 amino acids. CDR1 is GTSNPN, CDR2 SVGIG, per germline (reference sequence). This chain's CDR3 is CAWSEGQGADEQFF. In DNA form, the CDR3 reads TGTGCCTGGAGTGAGGGACAGGGGGCCGATGAGCAGTTCTTC.

The CDR3 protein is CASREGGPGELFF. For the CDR3, the DNA is TGTGCCAGTAGGGAGGGGGGGCCCGGGGAGCTGTTTTTT. The chain combines TRBV19 with TRBJ2-2; tentatively, D is TRBD2 (7 bases). CDR3 length equals 13 residues. Germline values: CDR1 LNHDA, CDR2 SQIVND (reference sequence). The ends were cut back, 6 bases at V and 6 bases at J, with 11 bases in the middle.

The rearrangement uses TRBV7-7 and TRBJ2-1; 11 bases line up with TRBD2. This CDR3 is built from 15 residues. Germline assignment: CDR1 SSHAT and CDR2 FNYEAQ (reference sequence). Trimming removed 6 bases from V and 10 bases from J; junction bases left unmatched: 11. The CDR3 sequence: CASSLGLAALGEQFF. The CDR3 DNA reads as TGTGCCAGCAGTCTGGGACTAGCGGCCTTGGGGGAGCAGTTCTTC.

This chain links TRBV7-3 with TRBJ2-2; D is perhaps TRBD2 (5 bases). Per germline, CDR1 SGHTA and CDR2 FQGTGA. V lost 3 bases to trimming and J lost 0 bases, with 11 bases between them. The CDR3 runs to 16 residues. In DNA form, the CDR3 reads TGTGCCAGCAGCTTCCAAAGCGGTTCGAACACCGGGGAGCTGTTTTTT. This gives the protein CASSFQSGSNTGELFF. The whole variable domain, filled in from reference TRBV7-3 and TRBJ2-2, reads GAGVSQTPSNKVTEKGKYVELRCDPISGHTALYWYRQSLGQGPEFLIYFQGTGAADDSGLPNDRFFAVRPEGSVSTLKIQRTERGDSAVYLCASSFQSGSNTGELFFGEGSRLTVL.